Below, 16 T cell receptor beta chains from the same sample are listed, as sequenced in a study of blood T cell repertoires in COVID-19. Assay: immunoSEQ multiplex PCR; the TCRdb copy retains only in-frame clones and omits some. The sample shows roughly 99,000 clones, around four fifths of them seen only once. Sequencing was done on a sample of peripheral blood. The receptor source for this set is a man between 65 and 80 years old with acute or convalescent COVID-19.

The count of this clone is one. The V and J genes are TRBV9 and TRBJ2-2; 9 bases map to TRBD1. The junction had 6 bases not matched to a gene; V was cut back by 5 bases and J by 4 bases. The CDR3 length is 15 residues. Germline V lookup: CDR1 SGDLS, CDR2 YYNGEE. CDR3 sequence (DNA): TGTGCCAGCAGAGAACAGGGGGCCGGCACCGGGGAGCTGTTTTTT. Its protein product is CASREQGAGTGELFF.

The chain has TRBV28 and TRBJ2-7; 7 bases are shared with TRBD1. CDR1 and CDR2 (germline): MDHEN, SYDVKM. The CDR3 is 15 amino acids. V shed 0 bases, J shed 0 bases, and the junction held 2 bases outside the gene matches. CDR3 region: CASSLWTGSSYEQYF. The DNA for the CDR3 is TGTGCCAGCAGTTTATGGACAGGGAGCTCCTACGAGCAGTACTTC. The variable domain in full, with the rest retrieved from reference TRBV28 and TRBJ2-7, is DVKVTQSSRYLVKRTGEKVFLECVQDMDHENMFWYRQDPGLGLRLIYFSYDVKMKEKGDIPEGYSVSREKKERFSLILESASTNQTSMYLCASSLWTGSSYEQYFGPGTRLTVT.

V and J are TRBV19 and TRBJ1-4; 7 nucleotides agree with TRBD1. Trimming at V came to 1 base and at J to 10 bases, leaving 3 bases not matched to a gene. The CDR3 is 13 amino acids. Germline values: CDR1 LNHDA, CDR2 SQIVND (reference sequence). The CDR3 sequence is CASSIGQGGKLFF. The DNA of the CDR3 is TGTGCCAGTAGTATAGGACAGGGAGGAAAACTGTTTTTT. Looking up the rest from reference TRBV19 and TRBJ1-4 gives the full variable domain: DGGITQSPKYLFRKEGQNVTLSCEQNLNHDAMYWYRQDPGQGLRLIYYSQIVNDFQKGDIAEGYSVSREKKESFPLTVTSAQKNPTAFYLCASSIGQGGKLFFGSGTQLSVL.

The rearrangement links TRBV18 to TRBJ1-1; TRBD1 might be the D (6 bases). From germline, CDR1 is KGHSH and CDR2 LQKENI. The ends were cut back, 3 bases at V and 0 bases at J, with 11 bases in the middle. There are 15 residues in the CDR3. CDR3 sequence: CASSPFGQMNTEAFF. DNA of the CDR3: TGTGCCAGCTCACCCTTCGGACAGATGAACACTGAAGCTTTCTTT.

The chain recombines TRBV19 with TRBJ1-4, with 7 bases that match TRBD1. Germline lookup yields CDR1 LNHDA and CDR2 SQIVND (reference sequence). The CDR3 has 15 amino acids. The trim removed 3 bases at V and 8 bases at J, leaving 9 bases unmatched. CDR3 sequence: CASSIHETGREKLFF. In DNA form, the CDR3 reads TGTGCCAGTAGTATTCATGAGACAGGGAGGGAAAAACTGTTTTTT.

The rearrangement uses TRBV11-2 and TRBJ2-7; D is unresolved. This CDR3 is 14 amino acids long. Germline V CDR1 and CDR2: SGHAT, FQNNGV. The ends were cut back, 6 bases at V and 0 bases at J, with 12 bases in the middle. The CDR3 is CASSRARSSYEQYF. CDR3 bases: TGTGCCAGCAGTCGCGCTCGAAGCTCCTACGAGCAGTACTTC.

V and J are TRBV6-5 and TRBJ1-5; 7 bases are shared with TRBD1. V was clipped by 0 bases and J by 1 base; unmatched bases: 3. CDR1 MNHEY and CDR2 SVGAGI come from the germline V gene. This CDR3 comprises 16 residues. CDR3 protein: CASSYSPGGSNQPQHF. As DNA, the CDR3 is TGTGCCAGCAGTTACTCGCCAGGGGGAAGCAATCAGCCCCAGCATTTT.

Regarding this clone: The same CDR3 can be traced to other DNA sequences in this sample. The chain joins TRBV6-2 or TRBV6-3 to TRBJ1-1, with 11 bases lining up with TRBD1. The CDR3 has 15 amino acids. J lost 5 bases, V lost 2 bases, and 4 bases had no gene match. Germline assignment: CDR1 MNHEY and CDR2 SVGEGT. The CDR3 bases are TGTGCCAGCAGTTACGGCGGGACAGGGGGAACTGAAGCTTTCTTT. Its protein product is CASSYGGTGGTEAFF.

The chain carries TRBV6-5 and TRBJ1-2, with TRBD1 matching 7 bases. The CDR3 consists of 13 residues. Germline CDR1 and CDR2: MNHEY and SVGAGI. J was trimmed by 4 bases and V by 7 bases; bases with no gene match: 6. Written as DNA, the CDR3 is TGTGCCAGCACACCGGACAGGCCCTATGGCTACACCTTC. Amino acid sequence: CASTPDRPYGYTF.

The chain uses TRBV5-6 and TRBJ1-3, with 7 bases that match TRBD1. V dropped 2 bases and J dropped 3; count of bases not matched to a gene: 8. The CDR3 consists of 16 residues. Germline CDR1 and CDR2: SGHDT and YYEEEE. The chain's CDR3 is CASSLTGDGLGNTIYF. The CDR3 DNA sequence: TGTGCCAGCAGCTTAACAGGGGACGGCCTTGGAAACACCATATATTTT.

The table lists this clone with a count of one. V is TRBV19 and J is TRBJ2-7; 9 bases agree with TRBD2. Germline V gene lookup returns CDR1 LNHDA and CDR2 SQIVND (reference sequence). The ends lost 5 bases at V and 6 bases at J; junction bases unmatched: 11. The CDR3 length is 15 residues. CDR3 amino acids: CASSPAGLASSEQYF. As DNA, the CDR3 is TGTGCCAGTAGTCCCGCCGGACTAGCGTCTAGCGAGCAGTACTTC.

The genes are TRBV10-2 and TRBJ2-5, with TRBD1 matching 8 bases. This CDR3 comprises 15 residues. The V gene's germline CDR1 is WSHSY and CDR2 SAAADI. The junction had 8 bases not matched to a gene; V was cut back by 3 bases and J by 5 bases. The CDR3 region is CASSDFRGRGETQYF. The CDR3 nucleotides read TGCGCCAGCAGTGACTTCAGGGGGCGCGGTGAGACCCAGTACTTC.

The chain combines TRBV6-5 with TRBJ1-1; 8 bases align to TRBD1. The germline CDR1 and CDR2 sequences are MNHEY and SVGAGI. The CDR3 extends over 15 amino acids. The junction had 14 bases not matched to a gene; V was cut back by 6 bases and J by 8 bases. DNA of the CDR3: TGTGCCAGCAGCAGCGATCAGGGGGCCTGGAGGGAAGCTTTCTTT. As protein: CASSSDQGAWREAFF.

The chain has TRBV7-2 and TRBJ2-3; TRBD2 aligns across 11 bases. With 1 base clipped from V and 5 bases from J, the junction kept 5 bases outside the gene matches. This CDR3 is built from 16 residues. Germline CDR1 SGHTA, CDR2 FQGNSA. Written as DNA, the CDR3 is TGTGCCAGCAGCTTAGAAACTAGCGGGGGTGTAGATACGCAGTATTTT. It encodes CASSLETSGGVDTQYF.

The genes are TRBV11-2 and TRBJ1-3; D unclear. Trimming stripped 5 bases from V and 2 bases from J, with 10 bases between. Germline CDR1 and CDR2: SGHAT and FQNNGV. The CDR3 runs to 14 residues. In nucleotides, the CDR3 is TGTGCCAGCAGCCCCTATGTCCCTGGAAACACCATATATTTT. It is translated as CASSPYVPGNTIYF.

CDR3 nucleotide sequence: TGCGCCAGCAGTGAAGGGCAGGGTATCGAGACCCAGTACTTC. Protein: CASSEGQGIETQYF. This chain connects TRBV10-2 to TRBJ2-5; the D gene is possibly TRBD1 (5 bases). V lost 3 bases and J 5 bases, leaving 13 bases between the germline ends. The germline V gene encodes CDR1 WSHSY and CDR2 SAAADI. The CDR3 totals 14 residues.